These 11 T cell receptor beta chains originate from one sample sequenced in a study of lymphopenia after photon versus proton radiotherapy. Libraries were prepared by immunoSEQ multiplex PCR; TCRdb keeps only in-frame clonotypes and omits some of them. The table records roughly 23,000 clones, around 89% of them present only once. The source material was peripheral blood, sampled from a patient treated with proton-based radiotherapy. The receptor set was obtained from a man older than 75 with esophageal cancer.

This chain uses TRBV6-1 with TRBJ2-3; possible D gene TRBD1, 6 bases. Trimming pared 6 bases from V and 2 bases from J, leaving 12 bases between. Germline V lookup: CDR1 MNHNS, CDR2 SASEGT. The length of the CDR3 is 14 residues. The CDR3 spells CASSRDTDTDTQYF. In DNA, the CDR3 is TGTGCCAGCAGCAGGGACACCGACACAGATACGCAGTATTTT.

J is TRBJ1-4 and V is TRBV5-6, with D possibly TRBD1 on 6 matching bases. Trimming took off 6 bases at V and 0 bases at J, with 18 bases between the two ends. CDR3 length: 17 amino acids. Germline CDR1 and CDR2: SGHDT and YYEEEE. CDR3 protein: CASTRLMAGATNEKLFF. Written as DNA, the CDR3 is TGTGCCAGCACCCGGTTAATGGCAGGGGCAACTAATGAAAAACTGTTTTTT.

This clone was observed once. The CDR3 spells CASSPRTGANTGELFF. DNA for the CDR3: TGTGCCAGCAGCCCACGGACAGGGGCAAACACCGGGGAGCTGTTTTTT. The chain recombines TRBV7-2 with TRBJ2-2, with TRBD1 matching 9 bases. Germline V gene lookup returns CDR1 SGHTA and CDR2 FQGNSA. There are 16 residues in the CDR3. V gave up 5 bases and J gave up 2 bases; unmatched junction bases: 6.

This clone was seen more than once but under ten times. The chain couples TRBV11-2 to TRBJ2-7; D unclear. The CDR3 has 12 residues. The V gene's germline CDR1 is SGHAT and CDR2 FQNNGV. Trimming shortened V by 5 bases and J by 4 bases, and 9 bases separated the two germline ends. The CDR3 sequence: CASSPGEYEQYF. In DNA form, the CDR3 reads TGTGCCAGCAGCCCCGGTGAATACGAGCAGTACTTC.

This clone was detected once. The gene calls are TRBV29-1 and TRBJ1-2; tentative D call: TRBD1 (5 bases). V was pared by 0 bases and J by 4 bases, with 12 bases between. Germline loops: CDR1 SQVTM, CDR2 ANQGSEA. This CDR3 contains 14 residues. CDR3 residues: CSVEEGVRTYGYTF. For the CDR3, the DNA is TGCAGCGTTGAAGAGGGGGTCAGGACCTATGGCTACACCTTC.

The chain carries TRBV15 and TRBJ2-4, with D possibly TRBD1 on 7 matching bases. Germline V lookup: CDR1 LNHNV, CDR2 YYDKDF (reference sequence). This CDR3 spans 17 amino acids. V was clipped by 5 bases and J by 0 bases, with 17 bases between them. CDR3 DNA: TGTGCCACCAGCGGAAGAGGAGGGACAGTAGCCAAAAACATTCAGTACTTC. This translates into CATSGRGGTVAKNIQYF.

This clone was detected only once. The rearrangement links TRBV14 to TRBJ2-5; D remains ambiguous. Trimming took 0 bases from V and 5 from J, leaving 10 bases between them. Germline V gene lookup returns CDR1 SGHDN and CDR2 FVKESK. This CDR3 contains 14 residues. The CDR3: CASSQETPAETQYF. In nucleotides, the CDR3 is TGTGCCAGCAGCCAAGAAACTCCGGCGGAGACCCAGTACTTC.

This clone has just one count. This chain links TRBV5-1 with TRBJ2-3; the D gene is possibly TRBD2 (6 bases). The CDR3 is made up of 16 amino acids. Germline lookup yields CDR1 SGHRS and CDR2 YFSETQ. Trimming shortened V by 1 base and J by 0 bases, and 12 bases separated the two germline ends. The CDR3 loop is CASSLRLASSTDTQYF. The CDR3 nucleotides are TGCGCCAGCAGCTTGAGGCTAGCGTCAAGCACAGATACGCAGTATTTT.

The gene calls are TRBV11-2 and TRBJ1-1; a weak D match, TRBD1 (6 bases). Trimming removed 4 bases at V and 4 bases at J, with 16 bases between. CDR1 and CDR2 (germline): SGHAT, FQNNGV. This CDR3 contains 15 residues. CDR3 DNA: TGTGCCAGCAGCTCGGCGACAGGACTGTTCACTGAAGCTTTCTTT. It specifies CASSSATGLFTEAFF. Using reference TRBV11-2 and TRBJ1-1 for the parts outside the CDR3, the full variable domain is EAGVAQSPRYKIIEKRQSVAFWCNPISGHATLYWYQQILGQGPKLLIQFQNNGVVDDSQLPKDRFSAERLKGVDSTLKIQPAKLEDSAVYLCASSSATGLFTEAFFGQGTRLTVV.

The chain's CDR3 is CASSPLLTPGQGPFFSGNTIYF. The CDR3 region has the DNA TGTGCCAGCTCACCCCTATTAACTCCGGGACAGGGGCCCTTCTTCTCTGGAAACACCATATATTTT. V gene TRBV18 combines with J gene TRBJ1-3, with 10 positions matching TRBD1. With V trimmed by 3 bases and J by 0 bases, 20 bases remained unmatched. The CDR3 consists of 22 residues. CDR1 KGHSH and CDR2 LQKENI come from the germline V gene.

This clone showed up just once. The chain combines TRBV10-1 with TRBJ1-2; the D is unclear. Trimming removed 0 bases at V and 4 bases at J, with 12 bases between. This CDR3 has 15 amino acids. Germline assignment: CDR1 WNHNN and CDR2 SYGVQD (reference sequence). The CDR3 DNA is TGCGCCAGCAGTGAGTCCCCGGACGTCGTCTATGGCTACACCTTC. This sequence encodes CASSESPDVVYGYTF.